These T cell receptor beta chains were read from a single sample in a study of cytomegalovirus exposure and HLA in healthy donors. Measured with immunoSEQ multiplex PCR; TCRdb has only the in-frame clones, and not every one. This sample has around 130,000 clones, with approximately 80% found just once. Sequencing used PBMCs. Receptors originate from a man over 45 in good health and CMV-seronegative. CDR3s include the opening cysteine and the closing phenylalanine or tryptophan. D genes are given only for firm matches. Clone size is not always given. Where it is, it says once, few, many or a class for expanded clones.

J: TRBJ1-5; size: once; V: TRBV9; length: 15; D: NA; CDR3: CASSVEGRSNQPQHF; DNA: TGTGCCAGCAGCGTGGAGGGCAGGAGCAATCAGCCCCAGCATTTT
J: TRBJ2-7; size: NA; V: TRBV2; length: 24; D: TRBD2; CDR3: CASRGDGVGAGDLLEGRHTYEQYF; DNA: TGTGCCAGCAGGGGTGACGGAGTTGGAGCGGGAGACCTGCTTGAAGGAAGACACACTTACGAGCAGTACTTC
J: TRBJ1-1; size: NA; V: TRBV18; length: 13; D: TRBD1; CDR3: CASSGQGVDEAFF; DNA: TGTGCCAGTTCGGGACAGGGGGTCGATGAAGCTTTCTTT
J: TRBJ2-1; size: NA; V: TRBV5-1; length: 15; D: NA; CDR3: CASSGTGNLYNEQFF; DNA: TGCGCCAGCAGCGGAACAGGGAACCTCTACAATGAGCAGTTCTTC
J: TRBJ2-1; size: NA; V: TRBV9; length: 16; D: TRBD2; CDR3: CASSVAGLAYYNEQFF; DNA: TGTGCCAGCAGCGTAGCGGGACTAGCGTATTACAATGAGCAGTTCTTC
J: TRBJ2-1; size: NA; V: TRBV14; length: 16; D: TRBD2; CDR3: CASSTGTSGHYNEQFF; DNA: TGTGCCAGCAGCACCGGGACTAGCGGTCATTACAATGAGCAGTTCTTC
J: TRBJ1-4; size: NA; V: TRBV7-2; length: 14; D: TRBD1; CDR3: CASRPQGIGEKLFF; DNA: TGTGCCAGCAGACCACAGGGGATTGGTGAAAAACTGTTTTTT
J: TRBJ2-7; size: NA; V: TRBV4-1; length: 16; D: TRBD2; CDR3: CASSQESSGRPGEQYF; DNA: TGCGCCAGCAGCCAAGAATCTAGCGGGAGGCCGGGGGAGCAGTACTTC
J: TRBJ2-6; size: few; V: TRBV7-2; length: 15; D: NA; CDR3: CASSLRRAGANVLTF; DNA: TGTGCCAGCAGCTTACGCAGGGCTGGGGCCAACGTCCTGACTTTC
J: TRBJ2-3; size: NA; V: TRBV6-1; length: 12; D: NA; CDR3: CASSESGDTQYF; DNA: TGTGCCAGCAGTGAATCGGGGGATACGCAGTATTTT
J: TRBJ2-7; size: NA; V: TRBV6-1; length: 13; D: NA; CDR3: CASSEYRAYEQYF; DNA: TGTGCCAGCAGTGAGTACAGGGCCTACGAGCAGTACTTC
J: TRBJ2-3; size: NA; V: TRBV10-3; length: 13; D: NA; CDR3: CAINEGPTDTQYF; DNA: TGTGCCATCAATGAGGGCCCCACAGATACGCAGTATTTT
J: TRBJ2-7; size: once; V: TRBV25-1; length: 14; D: TRBD2; CDR3: CASSEWGRGVEQYF; DNA: TGTGCCAGCAGTGAATGGGGGCGGGGGGTCGAGCAGTACTTC
J: TRBJ2-1; size: NA; V: TRBV2; length: 11; D: NA; CDR3: CASHYSGEQFF; DNA: TGTGCCAGCCACTACAGCGGTGAGCAGTTCTTC
J: TRBJ2-6; size: NA; V: TRBV25-1; length: 17; D: TRBD2; CDR3: CASSERAGDPGANVLTF; DNA: TGTGCCAGCAGTGAGCGAGCGGGAGACCCTGGGGCCAACGTCCTGACTTTC
J: TRBJ1-1; size: NA; V: TRBV7-9; length: 14; D: NA; CDR3: CASSSGNSNTEAFF; DNA: TGTGCCAGCAGTTCAGGGAATTCGAACACTGAAGCTTTCTTT
J: TRBJ2-7; size: few; V: TRBV5-6; length: 14; D: TRBD1; CDR3: CASSPQDRPYEQYF; DNA: TGTGCCAGCAGCCCGCAGGACAGGCCGTACGAGCAGTACTTC
J: TRBJ2-1; size: NA; V: TRBV6-5; length: 15; D: TRBD2; CDR3: CASSYSSGRPTEQFF; DNA: TGTGCCAGCAGTTACTCGAGCGGGAGGCCCACTGAGCAGTTCTTC
J: TRBJ2-3; size: NA; V: TRBV29-1; length: 12; D: NA; CDR3: CSVERDSMAQYF; DNA: TGCAGCGTTGAGCGGGACTCCATGGCGCAGTATTTT
J: TRBJ1-5; size: NA; V: TRBV6-5; length: 13; D: NA; CDR3: CASSSESGQPQHF; DNA: TGTGCCAGCAGTTCCGAATCGGGACAGCCCCAGCATTTT
J: TRBJ2-7; size: once; V: TRBV10-2; length: 12; D: NA; CDR3: CASSDLAYEQYF; DNA: TGCGCCAGCAGTGATCTAGCCTACGAGCAGTACTTC
J: TRBJ2-1; size: few; V: TRBV29-1; length: 14; D: TRBD1; CDR3: CSADIGQGRNEQFF; DNA: TGCAGCGCCGATATCGGACAGGGTCGGAATGAGCAGTTCTTC
J: TRBJ2-1; size: NA; V: TRBV28; length: 15; D: TRBD2; CDR3: CASSLSGRSYNEQFF; DNA: TGTGCCAGCAGTCTAAGCGGGAGGTCCTACAATGAGCAGTTCTTC
J: TRBJ1-1; size: NA; V: TRBV11-2; length: 13; D: NA; CDR3: CASSLWGHTEAFF; DNA: TGTGCCAGCAGCTTATGGGGGCACACTGAAGCTTTCTTT
J: TRBJ2-7; size: NA; V: TRBV4-1; length: 14; D: NA; CDR3: CASSAQGIRYEQYF; DNA: TGCGCCAGCAGCGCGCAGGGGATCCGATACGAGCAGTACTTC
J: TRBJ1-1; size: once; V: TRBV27; length: 16; D: TRBD1; CDR3: CASSLSDRAWATEAFF; DNA: TGTGCCAGCAGTTTATCAGACAGGGCATGGGCCACTGAAGCTTTCTTT
J: TRBJ1-1; size: NA; V: TRBV4-1; length: 15; D: NA; CDR3: CASSQIPQGSTEAFF; DNA: TGCGCCAGCAGCCAGATCCCCCAGGGGAGCACTGAAGCTTTCTTT
J: TRBJ2-7; size: NA; V: TRBV29-1; length: 16; D: TRBD2; CDR3: CSVEVPGGGPSYEQYF; DNA: TGCAGCGTTGAAGTCCCCGGGGGGGGCCCCTCCTACGAGCAGTACTTC
J: TRBJ2-3; size: NA; V: TRBV15; length: 14; D: NA; CDR3: CATSRAGSTDTQYF; DNA: TGTGCCACCAGCAGAGCGGGTAGCACAGATACGCAGTATTTT
J: TRBJ1-1; size: few; V: TRBV15; length: 15; D: TRBD1; CDR3: CATSRGGQGYTEAFF; DNA: TGTGCCACCAGCAGAGGGGGACAGGGGTACACTGAAGCTTTCTTT
J: TRBJ2-7; size: NA; V: TRBV6-1; length: 12; D: NA; CDR3: CASRAGRNEQYF; DNA: TGTGCCAGCAGGGCGGGGCGAAACGAGCAGTACTTC
J: TRBJ2-3; size: NA; V: TRBV6-6; length: 15; D: TRBD2; CDR3: CASNRLAGDADTQYF; DNA: TGTGCCAGCAACAGACTAGCGGGAGACGCTGATACGCAGTATTTT